This T cell receptor beta chain was retrieved from a study of glioma-infiltrating T cells after dendritic cell vaccination (dated by TCRdb to 2016 to 2017). As for the study more broadly: The cohort included around 15 glioblastoma patients drawn from Phase I and II dendritic cell vaccination trials, of whom 9 were newly diagnosed and 6 had recurrent disease. Each patient was given three intradermal dendritic cell vaccine injections, spaced two weeks apart, in the arm below the axilla. Tumor-infiltrating lymphocyte content was quantified and tumor and blood repertoires were compared in dendritic cell-vaccinated glioblastoma patients by deep sequencing of TCR beta CDR3 regions. The vaccine was prepared from monocyte-derived dendritic cells that were cultured for under 8 days with IL-4 and GM-CSF and then pulsed overnight with autologous tumor lysate. Survival after dendritic cell vaccination was correlated with TCR sequencing metrics, including TIL content and tumor-blood repertoire overlap. Between 2003 and 2012, the patients were given dendritic cell vaccination pulsed with autologous tumor lysate.

As to this clone: Its target antigen remains unknown. Nothing much larger sits one base from this clone, and base qualities are not available.

The immunoSEQ assay amplified TCRB CDR3 regions from approximately 2 micrograms of genomic DNA, or from all available DNA when less than that amount was available. For multiplex PCR, 60 forward primers for TCR V beta segments and 13 reverse primers for J beta segments were used. To estimate the number of reads per starting template, synthetic control templates were added to each sample at limiting dilution. Reads of 87 bp were generated by sequencing on the Illumina HiSeq System. Turning to the authors' computational methods: PCR and sequencing errors were removed by merging closely related sequences with a nearest neighbor algorithm. TCR overlap was measured as the percentage of unique tumor TCR beta sequences that were also present in the peripheral blood of the same patient. TCRdb took this table from immuneACCESS and kept in-frame rearrangements with V and J called. Such tables lack part of the clones; where checked against another copy, unresolved V genes explain under half of the gap, and the rest is unexplained. V, J and clone size derive from that table, while D and trimming were established from the DNA sequence. The sample table shows almost 65,000 clones, and approximately 78% are seen once. Over 8.5% of the sample is taken by the ten largest.

The full study reports these points: The three-group TCR overlap response model was described as speculative and requiring prospective validation. The cohort was small and heterogeneous, few patients had complete blood and tumor sets, and even fewer had initial-recurrent tumor pairs. Higher estimated pretreatment TIL content predicted longer time to progression and overall survival after dendritic cell vaccination. No direct relationship between TCR clonality and survival was found, suggesting that a diverse polyclonal response may matter.

Spanning cysteine to phenylalanine, the CDR3 consists of 15 amino acids. The only DNA kept is the CDR3, 45 bases in frame from the first base. Reading the germline V gene (reference sequence) gives CDR1 MNHNY and CDR2 SVGAGI. V was cut back by 0 bases and J by 0 bases, leaving a gap of 6 bases between them. Patients were selected on the basis of adequate residual fresh-frozen tumor tissue and more than two years of available survival data. An isocitrate dehydrogenase mutation was not carried by any of the glioblastoma patients, although molecular status was otherwise variable. PBMC were collected before vaccination, two weeks after the third vaccination, and at tumor progression if tumor progression occurred. The Qiagen DNeasy Blood extraction Kit was used for extraction of genomic DNA.

The starting material was blood, obtained before dendritic cell vaccination. This receptor was identified in a human donor with glioblastoma. This receptor chain uses TRBV6-6 and TRBJ1-5; D gene: possibly TRBD1, on 6 matching bases. The nucleotide sequence reads as follows: TGTGCCAGCAGTTACTCAGGGGGTAGCAATCAGCCCCAGCATTTT. Translated, this is CASSYSGGSNQPQHF.